Each of the 5 T cell receptor beta chains below was sequenced from the same sample in a study of blood T cells in healthy people across ages. Combining a sample-barcoded 5' primer with a J-beta primer mix, a second PCR ran for roughly 7 to 11 cycles. TCRdb recomputed calls from the 5' RACE reads with MiXCR, one row per CDR3 protein. The repertoire holds fewer than 700,000 distinct CDR3 sequences, with 40% to 45% as singletons. The specimen sequenced was blood. All receptors derive from a man aged 80 or over in good health.

With respect to this clonotype: Without the conserved terminal phenylalanine or tryptophan, this CDR3 likely stems from a read error. It is unclear where the CDR3 begins or ends on the DNA, so no DNA is shown, and the CDR3 is as TCRdb lists it. The rearrangement links TRBV4-1 to TRBJ2-1; TRBD1 is the table's D call, not checked against the DNA. 17 amino acids form the CDR3, both terminal residues included. Germline CDR1 MGHRA, CDR2 YSYEKL. The CDR3 protein is CASSQGTGAQGGYTFGS.

The chain recombines TRBV7-9 with TRBJ2-1; 7 bases align to TRBD2. The junction had 10 bases not matched to a gene; V was cut back by 3 bases and J by 5 bases. Germline CDR1 and CDR2: SEHNR and FQNEAQ (reference sequence). CDR3 length: 16 residues. As DNA, the CDR3 is TGTGCCAGCAGCTTTCGGGACTACTCTCTGGACAATGAGCAGTTCTTC. Translated, it gives CASSFRDYSLDNEQFF. Full variable domain (missing parts from reference TRBV7-9 and TRBJ2-1): DTGVSQNPRHKITKRGQNVTFRCDPISEHNRLYWYRQTLGQGPEFLTYFQNEAQLEKSRLLSDRFSAERPKGSFSTLEIQRTEQGDSAMYLCASSFRDYSLDNEQFFGPGTRLTVL.

The chain has TRBV2 and TRBJ2-3; 7 bases match TRBD1. Looked up from germline, CDR1 is SNHLY and CDR2 is FYNNEI. CDR3 length: 16 residues. V shed 4 bases, J shed 0 bases, and the junction held 7 bases outside the gene matches. The CDR3 protein is CASSALQGVSTDTQYF. The CDR3, as DNA: TGTGCCAGCAGTGCCCTTCAGGGGGTTAGCACAGATACGCAGTATTTT.

CDR3 nucleotide sequence: TGCGCCAGCAGCCAGTCTCTCGGGAGCGGCGAGCAGTACTTC. This encodes CASSQSLGSGEQYF. V usage is TRBV4-3 and J usage is TRBJ2-4, with D tentatively TRBD2 (6 bases). The closer fit of TRBJ2-7 to the DNA end suggests the J call may be wrong. CDR3 length: 14 residues. Germline CDR1 is LGHNA and CDR2 is YSLEER.

This sequence joins TRBV5-6 and TRBJ1-1, with TRBD1 identical over 7 bases. Germline CDR1 SGHDT, CDR2 YYEEEE. The CDR3 has 13 residues. Germline trimming cut 4 bases from V and 10 bases from J; bases unmatched to any gene: 10. The CDR3 loop is CASSPRGLYGAFF. The CDR3 nucleotides read TGTGCCAGCAGCCCGAGGGGGCTGTATGGAGCTTTCTTT. Full variable domain (remainder filled in from reference TRBV5-6 and TRBJ1-1): DAGVTQSPTHLIKTRGQQVTLRCSPKSGHDTVSWYQQALGQGPQFIFQYYEEEERQRGNFPDRFSGHQFPNYSSELNVNALLLGDSALYLCASSPRGLYGAFFGQGTRLTVV.